This T cell receptor beta chain was recorded in a study of graft-versus-host responses after intestinal transplantation. Across the whole study: Grafts that recipients had were multivisceral, liver-intestinal, or isolated intestinal transplants. Every one of the recipients received anti-thymocyte globulin induction and afterwards took tacrolimus and steroids for around three years. Overall study results and limits: The recipient marrow held GvH clones, and some of them showed up first in ileum or blood.

Only in-frame clones appear in the TCRdb table, and some are missing; sequencing was by immunoSEQ multiplex PCR. Counted here are about 64,000 clones, around nine tenths occurring once; the ten biggest clones make up about 1.7%. CDR3 length: 17 amino acids. Trimming cost V 2 bases and J 2 bases, with 17 bases left between them. Per the germline V gene, CDR1 is SNHLY and CDR2 is FYNNEI. About this clone itself: Its target is not known.

This specimen was unstimulated CD8+ T cells sorted from spleen or lymph node cells, taken before transplant. The chain uses TRBV2 and TRBJ2-3; D gene unclear. This TCR was recovered from a human donor who was the organ donor for an intestinal transplant. CDR3 DNA sequence: TGTGCCAGCAGTGAAAAGAGTGACTGGCAATTCACAGATACGCAGTATTTT. Translation: CASSEKSDWQFTDTQYF. The full variable domain, with the rest looked up from reference TRBV2 and TRBJ2-3, is EPEVTQTPSHQVTQMGQEVILRCVPISNHLYFYWYRQILGQKVEFLVSFYNNEISEKSEIFDDQFSVERPDGSNFTLKIRSTKLEDSAMYFCASSEKSDWQFTDTQYFGPGTRLTVL.